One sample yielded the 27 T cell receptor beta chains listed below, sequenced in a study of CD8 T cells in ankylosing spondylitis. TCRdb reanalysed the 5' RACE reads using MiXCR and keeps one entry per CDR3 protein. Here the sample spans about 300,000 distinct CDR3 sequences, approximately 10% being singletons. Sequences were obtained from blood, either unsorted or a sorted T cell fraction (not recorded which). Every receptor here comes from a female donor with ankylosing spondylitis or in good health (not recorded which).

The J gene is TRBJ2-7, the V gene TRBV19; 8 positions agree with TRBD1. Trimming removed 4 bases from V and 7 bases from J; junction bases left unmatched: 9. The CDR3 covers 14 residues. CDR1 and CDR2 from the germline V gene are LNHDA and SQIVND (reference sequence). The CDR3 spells CASSTPGQAWEQYF. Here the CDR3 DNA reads TGTGCCAGTAGTACCCCGGGACAGGCCTGGGAGCAGTACTTC.

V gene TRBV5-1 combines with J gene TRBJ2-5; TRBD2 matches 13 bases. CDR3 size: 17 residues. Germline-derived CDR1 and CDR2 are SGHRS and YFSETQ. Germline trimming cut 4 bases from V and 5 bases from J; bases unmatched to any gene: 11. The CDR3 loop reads CASSPGTSGIFGETQYF. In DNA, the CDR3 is TGCGCCAGCAGCCCCGGGACTAGCGGGATTTTTGGGGAGACCCAGTACTTC. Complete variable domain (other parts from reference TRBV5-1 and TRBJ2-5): KAGVTQTPRYLIKTRGQQVTLSCSPISGHRSVSWYQQTPGQGLQFLFEYFSETQRNKGNFPGRFSGRQFSNSRSEMNVSTLELGDSALYLCASSPGTSGIFGETQYFGPGTRLLVL.

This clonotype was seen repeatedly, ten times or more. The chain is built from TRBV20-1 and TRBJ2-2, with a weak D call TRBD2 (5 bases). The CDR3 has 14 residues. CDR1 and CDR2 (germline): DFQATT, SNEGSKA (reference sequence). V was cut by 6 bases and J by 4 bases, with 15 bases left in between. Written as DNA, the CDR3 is TGCAGTGCCGGCCGGACTCGGACCACCGGGGAGCTGTTTTTT. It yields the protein CSAGRTRTTGELFF.

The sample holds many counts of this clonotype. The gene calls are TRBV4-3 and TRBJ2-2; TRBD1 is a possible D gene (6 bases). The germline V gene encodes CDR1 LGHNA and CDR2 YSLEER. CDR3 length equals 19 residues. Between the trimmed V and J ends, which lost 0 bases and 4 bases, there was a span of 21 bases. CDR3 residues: CASSQENGLGRGLTGELFF. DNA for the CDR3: TGCGCCAGCAGCCAAGAAAATGGTTTGGGCAGGGGCCTCACCGGGGAGCTGTTTTTT.

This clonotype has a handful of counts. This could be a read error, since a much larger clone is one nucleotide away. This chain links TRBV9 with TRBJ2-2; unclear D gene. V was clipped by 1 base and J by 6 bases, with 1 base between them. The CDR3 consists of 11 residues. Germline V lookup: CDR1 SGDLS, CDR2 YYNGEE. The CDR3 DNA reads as TGTGCCAGCAGCGTATCCGGGGAGCTGTTTTTT. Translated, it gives CASSVSGELFF.

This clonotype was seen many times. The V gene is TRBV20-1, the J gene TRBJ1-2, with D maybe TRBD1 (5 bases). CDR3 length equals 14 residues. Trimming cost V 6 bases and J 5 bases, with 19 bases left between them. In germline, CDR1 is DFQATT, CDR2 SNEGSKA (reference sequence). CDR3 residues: CSAHRPGGGYGYTF. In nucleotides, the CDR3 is TGCAGTGCCCACCGCCCCGGGGGGGGATATGGCTACACCTTC.

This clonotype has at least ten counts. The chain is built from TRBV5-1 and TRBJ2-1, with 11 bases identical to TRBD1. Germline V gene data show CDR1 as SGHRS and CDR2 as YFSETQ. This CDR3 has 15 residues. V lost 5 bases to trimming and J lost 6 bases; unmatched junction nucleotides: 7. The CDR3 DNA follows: TGCGCCAGCAGTTACGGACAGGGGGCAGGCAATGAGCAGTTCTTC. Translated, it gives CASSYGQGAGNEQFF.

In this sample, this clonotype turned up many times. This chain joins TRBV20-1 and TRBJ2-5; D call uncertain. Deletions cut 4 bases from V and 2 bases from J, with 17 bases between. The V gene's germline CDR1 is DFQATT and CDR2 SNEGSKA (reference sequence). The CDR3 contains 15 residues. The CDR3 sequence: CSAIGPLRQQETQYF. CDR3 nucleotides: TGCAGTGCTATCGGGCCGCTCCGTCAACAAGAGACCCAGTACTTC.

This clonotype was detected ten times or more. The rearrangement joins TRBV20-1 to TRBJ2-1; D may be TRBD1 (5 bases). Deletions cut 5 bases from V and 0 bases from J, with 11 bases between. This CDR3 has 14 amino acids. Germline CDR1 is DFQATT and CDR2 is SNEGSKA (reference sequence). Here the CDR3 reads CSAQGALSYNEQFF. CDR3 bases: TGCAGTGCTCAAGGGGCACTCTCCTACAATGAGCAGTTCTTC.

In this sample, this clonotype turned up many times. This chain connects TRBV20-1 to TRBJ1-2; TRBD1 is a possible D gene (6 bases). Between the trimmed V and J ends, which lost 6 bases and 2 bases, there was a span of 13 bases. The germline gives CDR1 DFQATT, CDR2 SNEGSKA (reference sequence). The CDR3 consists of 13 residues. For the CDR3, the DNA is TGCAGTGCCCCAAGTCAGGGGAACTATGGCTACACCTTC. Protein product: CSAPSQGNYGYTF.

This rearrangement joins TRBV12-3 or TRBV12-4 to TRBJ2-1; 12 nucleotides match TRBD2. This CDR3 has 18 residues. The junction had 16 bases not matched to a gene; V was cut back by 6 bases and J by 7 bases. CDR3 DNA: TGTGCCAGCAGGCCCACTAGCGGGGGGCCTCGCGAGGGTAATGAGCAGTTCTTC. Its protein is CASRPTSGGPREGNEQFF.

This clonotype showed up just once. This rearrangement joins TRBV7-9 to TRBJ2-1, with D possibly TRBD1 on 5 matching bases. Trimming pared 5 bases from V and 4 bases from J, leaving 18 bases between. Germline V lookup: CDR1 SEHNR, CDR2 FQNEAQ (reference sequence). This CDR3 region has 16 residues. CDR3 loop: CASSGQGLRGYNEQFF. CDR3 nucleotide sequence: TGTGCCAGCAGCGGCCAAGGCCTAAGGGGTTACAATGAGCAGTTCTTC.

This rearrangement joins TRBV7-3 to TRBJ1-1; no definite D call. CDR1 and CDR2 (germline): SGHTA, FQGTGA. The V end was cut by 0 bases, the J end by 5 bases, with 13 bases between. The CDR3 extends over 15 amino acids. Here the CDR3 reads CASSLTWRLDTEAFF. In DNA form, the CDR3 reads TGTGCCAGCAGCTTAACGTGGCGTTTGGATACTGAAGCTTTCTTT.

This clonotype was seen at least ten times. Here the CDR3 reads CASSLLAGGYEQYF. The CDR3 bases are TGTGCCAGCAGCCTACTAGCGGGAGGTTACGAGCAGTACTTC. This chain joins TRBV11-2 and TRBJ2-7; TRBD2 agrees at 12 bases. This CDR3 has 14 amino acids. The trim removed 5 bases at V and 4 bases at J, leaving 3 bases unmatched. Germline V lookup: CDR1 SGHAT, CDR2 FQNNGV.

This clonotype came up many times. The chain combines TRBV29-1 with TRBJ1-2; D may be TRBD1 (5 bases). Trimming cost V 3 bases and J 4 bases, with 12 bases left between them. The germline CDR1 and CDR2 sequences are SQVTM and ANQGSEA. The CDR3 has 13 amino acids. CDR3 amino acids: CSVDGAVSYGYTF. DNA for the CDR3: TGCAGCGTTGACGGGGCCGTGAGCTATGGCTACACCTTC.

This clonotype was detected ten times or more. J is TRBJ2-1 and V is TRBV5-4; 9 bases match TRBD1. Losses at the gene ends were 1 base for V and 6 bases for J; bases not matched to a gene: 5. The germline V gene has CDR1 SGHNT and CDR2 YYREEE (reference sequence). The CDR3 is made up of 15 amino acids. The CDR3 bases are TGTGCCAGCAGCTTGCCGGGACAGGGAGGCAATGAGCAGTTCTTC. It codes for CASSLPGQGGNEQFF. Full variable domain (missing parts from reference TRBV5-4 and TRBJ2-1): ETGVTQSPTHLIKTRGQQVTLRCSSQSGHNTVSWYQQALGQGPQFIFQYYREEENGRGNFPPRFSGLQFPNYSSELNVNALELDDSALYLCASSLPGQGGNEQFFGPGTRLTVL.

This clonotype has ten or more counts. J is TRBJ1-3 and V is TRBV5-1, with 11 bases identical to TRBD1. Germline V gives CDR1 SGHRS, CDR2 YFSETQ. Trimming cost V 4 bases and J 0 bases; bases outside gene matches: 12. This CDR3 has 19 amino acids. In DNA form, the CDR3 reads TGCGCCAGCAGCATGGTCTCGGGACAGGGGGTTTCCTCTGGAAACACCATATATTTT. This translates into CASSMVSGQGVSSGNTIYF. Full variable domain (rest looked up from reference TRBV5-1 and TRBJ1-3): KAGVTQTPRYLIKTRGQQVTLSCSPISGHRSVSWYQQTPGQGLQFLFEYFSETQRNKGNFPGRFSGRQFSNSRSEMNVSTLELGDSALYLCASSMVSGQGVSSGNTIYFGEGSWLTVV.

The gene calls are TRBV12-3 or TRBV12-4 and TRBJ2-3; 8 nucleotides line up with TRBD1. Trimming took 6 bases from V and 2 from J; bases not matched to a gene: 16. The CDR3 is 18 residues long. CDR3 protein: CASRTRDRSLSFTDTQYF. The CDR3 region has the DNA TGTGCCAGCAGAACCCGGGACAGGAGCCTTTCTTTCACAGATACGCAGTATTTT.

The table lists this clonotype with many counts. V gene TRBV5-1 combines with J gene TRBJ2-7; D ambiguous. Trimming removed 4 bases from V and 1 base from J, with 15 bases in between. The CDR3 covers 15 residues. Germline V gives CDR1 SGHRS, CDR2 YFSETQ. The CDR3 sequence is CASSPLASESYEQYF. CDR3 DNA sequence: TGCGCCAGCAGCCCCCTGGCGTCGGAGTCCTACGAGCAGTACTTC.

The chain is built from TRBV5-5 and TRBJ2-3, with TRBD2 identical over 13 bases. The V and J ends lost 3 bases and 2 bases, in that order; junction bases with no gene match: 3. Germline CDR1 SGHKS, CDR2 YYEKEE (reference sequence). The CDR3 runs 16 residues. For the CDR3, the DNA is TGTGCCAGCAGCTCGGGACTAGCGGGGCCCACAGATACGCAGTATTTT. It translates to CASSSGLAGPTDTQYF.

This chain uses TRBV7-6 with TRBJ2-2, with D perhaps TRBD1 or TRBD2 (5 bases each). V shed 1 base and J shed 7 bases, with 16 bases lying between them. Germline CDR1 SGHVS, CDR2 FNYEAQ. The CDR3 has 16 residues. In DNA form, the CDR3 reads TGTGCCAGCAGCTTAGTAAGAGGGGAAGAAGGCGGGGAGCTGTTTTTT. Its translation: CASSLVRGEEGGELFF.

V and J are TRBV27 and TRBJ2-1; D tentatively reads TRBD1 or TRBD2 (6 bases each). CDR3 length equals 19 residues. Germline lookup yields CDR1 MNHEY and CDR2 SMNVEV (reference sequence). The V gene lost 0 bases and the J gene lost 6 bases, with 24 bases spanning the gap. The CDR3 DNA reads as TGTGCCAGCAGTTTATCGATAGGAGGGGGTGGTTTCGTTTTCAATGAGCAGTTCTTC. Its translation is CASSLSIGGGGFVFNEQFF.

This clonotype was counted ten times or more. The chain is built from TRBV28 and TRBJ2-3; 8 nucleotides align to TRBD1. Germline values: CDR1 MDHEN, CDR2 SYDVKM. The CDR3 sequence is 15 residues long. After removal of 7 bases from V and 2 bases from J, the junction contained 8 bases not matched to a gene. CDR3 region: CASNPRQGNTDTQYF. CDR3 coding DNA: TGTGCCAGCAACCCGAGACAGGGGAACACAGATACGCAGTATTTT.

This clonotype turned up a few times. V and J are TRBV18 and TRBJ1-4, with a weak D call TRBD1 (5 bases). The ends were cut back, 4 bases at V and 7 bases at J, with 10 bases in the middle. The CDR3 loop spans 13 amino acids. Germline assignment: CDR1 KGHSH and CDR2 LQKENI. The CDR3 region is CASSLKGFEKLFF. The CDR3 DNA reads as TGTGCCAGCTCACTCAAGGGGTTTGAAAAACTGTTTTTT. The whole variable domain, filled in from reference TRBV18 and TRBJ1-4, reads NAGVMQNPRHLVRRRGQEARLRCSPMKGHSHVYWYRQLPEEGLKFMVYLQKENIIDESGMPKERFSAEFPKEGPSILRIQQVVRGDSAAYFCASSLKGFEKLFFGSGTQLSVL.

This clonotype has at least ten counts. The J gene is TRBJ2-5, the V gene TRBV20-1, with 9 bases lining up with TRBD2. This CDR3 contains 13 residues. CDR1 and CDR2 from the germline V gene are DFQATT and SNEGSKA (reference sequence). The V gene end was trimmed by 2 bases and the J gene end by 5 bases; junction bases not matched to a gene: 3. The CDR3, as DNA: TGCAGTGCTAGACTAGCGGGGAGGGAGACCCAGTACTTC. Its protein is CSARLAGRETQYF.

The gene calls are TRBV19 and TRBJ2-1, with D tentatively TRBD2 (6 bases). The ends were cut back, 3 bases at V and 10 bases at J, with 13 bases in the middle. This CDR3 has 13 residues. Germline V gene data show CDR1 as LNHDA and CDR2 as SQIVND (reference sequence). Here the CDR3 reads CASSIKQGGEQFF. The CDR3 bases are TGTGCCAGTAGTATTAAGCAGGGAGGCGAGCAGTTCTTC.

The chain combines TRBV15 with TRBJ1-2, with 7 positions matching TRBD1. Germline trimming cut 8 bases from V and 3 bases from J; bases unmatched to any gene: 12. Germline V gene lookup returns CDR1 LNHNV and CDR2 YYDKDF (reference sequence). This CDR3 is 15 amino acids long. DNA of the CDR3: TGTGCCACCGCCTACGACAGGGAAGGGCACTATGGCTACACCTTC. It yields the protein CATAYDREGHYGYTF.